The T cell receptor beta chain described here comes from a study of shared clonotypes between healthy human individuals (dated by TCRdb to 2018 to 2020). Regarding the study in general: The cohort comprised a couple of women and a few men aged 18 to 49 years. To increase sequencing depth and limit assay-specific biases, different laboratories used diverse techniques to prepare libraries and sequence TCR repertoires. For each donor, three plates each were used for CD4 naive and CD4 memory, two plates were used for CD8 naive, and one plate was used for CD8 memory. Between about 0.85 and 10 billion PBMCs per donor were obtained by leukapheresis. Blood TCR repertoires of roughly five healthy adults were deeply sequenced to estimate repertoire size and the extent of clonotype sharing between individuals. What the authors observed across the whole study: Even with the large sequencing depth, rarefaction of the sorted-subset datasets indicated that sequencing was incomplete. Based on pairwise subsampling, the degree of clonotype sharing among donors was expected to be affected by sequencing depth. The genetic and exposure-history diversity represented was limited by the small number of donors. Higher generation probabilities were observed for clonotypes shared by all four sorted-subset donors than for non-shared clonotypes. Naive subsets generally had larger estimated clonotype richness than memory subsets. Only blood was sampled, and tissue TCR repertoires likely differ from those in blood. Sharing across four donors was observed for about 5% of naive CD4, less than 4% of naive CD8, 2% to 2.5% of memory CD4, and roughly 0.4% of memory CD8 clonotypes.

For the CD8 naive samples, CD45RO-negative cells were positively selected for CCR7, yielding a CD45RA+CCR7+ population from which TemRA cells were excluded. The donors were healthy, HIV-negative adults who had no recently reported acute infections or vaccinations. Only Caucasian adults living in Nashville, Tennessee, USA were represented among the donors. Blood was obtained by leukapheresis, after which PBMCs were separated by Ficoll-Histopaque density gradient centrifugation and cryopreserved in liquid nitrogen vapor phase. Analytical flow cytometry was used to check the purity and quantity of every magnetically sorted T cell population. Genomic DNA was isolated from each sorted fraction and quantified by UV absorbance on a Nanodrop 2000c. There are 12 amino acids in the CDR3, from cysteine to phenylalanine inclusive. The sequence is cut down to CDR3 DNA, 36 bases in frame from base 1. The germline V gene encodes CDR1 SGDLS and CDR2 YYNGEE. V is reduced by 1 base and J by 7 bases, leaving a spacing of 6 bases between them.

Remarks on this clone: There is no known antigen for this receptor. Base qualities are not recorded, but no much larger clone differs from it by a single base.

Using the deep immunoSEQ assay, multiplex PCR amplified TCR CDR3 regions from genomic DNA. Extracted genomic DNA from each cell subset was spread evenly across all wells of several immunoSEQ 96-well plates, with each plate serving as a replicate. For sorted subsets, about 220 ng of genomic DNA, equivalent to 30,000 or so T cell genomes, went into each replicate PCR. Purified libraries were quantified with a Qubit 3.0 fluorometer, sized on a Bioanalyzer 2100, and re-quantified with the KAPA Library Quantification kit. Every immunoSEQ 96-well plate was sequenced on a dedicated single-read 150-cycle Illumina NextSeq 550 flow cell. The study's own analysis went as follows. Because only junctional sequences without quality scores were contained in the immunoSEQ output, filtering matching that applied to full-length reads could not be performed. To assign V/J genes and CDR3, sequences were annotated using PyIR, a Python wrapper for IgBLAST v1.9, with IMGT germline references. Reads were removed for weak V/J assignments (E-value above 1e-6), missing CDR3, stop codons, out-of-frame junctions, or ambiguous translated residues. V3J clonotypes were defined as sequences sharing the same inferred V gene, J gene, and CDR3 amino acid sequence. To compute the percentage overlap between repertoires, the number of shared unique clonotypes was divided by the size of the smaller repertoire. Richness of each repertoire was evaluated using RTK rarefaction, the Chao1 estimator, and Recon v2.1 estimates of unobserved clonotypes. Generation probabilities were computed with OLGA for all TCRbeta clonotypes obtained by the gDNA method from four donors. TCRdb's version of the immuneACCESS table is confined to in-frame rearrangements and falls short of the full clone set. An unresolved V gene accounts for under half of the shortfall where checked; the remainder is of unknown origin. V and J calls plus clone size are reproduced from that table; the DNA served to infer D and trimming. The sample table lists about 750,000 clones, around 93% of them with a count of one. The top ten clonotypes cover 24% of the sample.

Sequencing was carried out using naive CD8+ T cells sorted from blood. In light of the paper, this sample's cell subset or site label describes: CD45RA+CCR7+. The sequence was collected from a young man in good health. This chain joins TRBV9 to TRBJ2-1; no D gene can be assigned with confidence. This receptor carries the CDR3 CASSVTENEQFF. The DNA sequence is TGTGCCAGCAGCGTAACGGAGAATGAGCAGTTCTTC.